The present TCR beta chain was sequenced within a study of lymphopenia after photon versus proton radiotherapy. The CDR3 is 15 amino acids. Germline V gene data show CDR1 as SGHTA and CDR2 as FQGTGA. Deletions cut 3 bases from V and 0 bases from J, with 8 bases between. Study-level results: After lymphocyte nadir, photon-treated repertoires showed oligoclonal expansion, especially CD8+ Temra. Photon-treated patients lost naive T cells and TCR diversity; proton-treated stayed stable.

Only one count was recorded for this clone. Its antigen is unknown. Libraries were prepared by immunoSEQ multiplex PCR; TCRdb keeps only in-frame clonotypes and omits some of them. The sample shows roughly 65,000 clones, about nine tenths of them seen only once. The chain uses TRBV7-3 and TRBJ2-2; no clear D. The source was peripheral blood, collected from a patient treated with photon-based radiotherapy. This TCR was sampled from a woman in her seventies with pancreatic cancer. The DNA for the CDR3 is TGTGCCAGCAGCTTTGCAGGCGCGAACACCGGGGAGCTGTTTTTT. This encodes CASSFAGANTGELFF.